The 31 T cell receptor beta chains below all came from one sample that was sequenced in a study of blood T cells in healthy people across ages. For the second PCR, which ran for about 6 to 12 cycles, a sample-barcoded 5' primer and a J-beta primer mix were used. MiXCR was run by TCRdb on the 5' RACE reads, yielding one entry per CDR3 protein. Among about 580,000 distinct CDR3 sequences listed, around 48% were seen once. The sample was blood. The origin of the receptors is a man older than 75 in good health.

The rearrangement joins TRBV24-1 to TRBJ2-1; D is possibly TRBD2 (6 bases). This CDR3 region has 18 residues. The germline V gene encodes CDR1 KGHDR and CDR2 SFDVKD. Trimming cost V 10 bases and J 8 bases, with 32 bases left between them. In DNA, the CDR3 is TGTGCCACGTCGCATAACCCAATTTCCGGGACTCTCGAGTATGAGCAGTTCTTC. The encoded protein is CATSHNPISGTLEYEQFF.

This clonotype was seen a single time. V gene TRBV6-1 combines with J gene TRBJ2-5, with 10 bases that match TRBD2. The end of the DNA aligns better with TRBJ2-7, so the J call may be wrong. This CDR3 contains 13 residues. Germline CDR1 MNHNS, CDR2 SASEGT. CDR3 loop: CASRESGRDEQYF. CDR3 in DNA: TGTGCCAGCAGGGAGAGCGGGAGGGACGAGCAGTACTTC.

The CDR3 sequence: CASSPRQGVKTQYF. CDR3 DNA sequence: TGCGCCAGCAGCCCTAGACAGGGAGTGAAGACCCAGTACTTC. This sequence joins TRBV4-3 and TRBJ2-5, with TRBD1 matching 7 bases. CDR3 size: 14 residues. The V gene's germline CDR1 is LGHNA and CDR2 YSLEER. V shed 4 bases, J shed 6 bases, and the junction held 8 bases outside the gene matches.

This clonotype was picked up a small number of times. The chain combines TRBV30 with TRBJ2-7, with 7 bases aligning to TRBD2. The CDR3 spans 13 residues. The germline V gene has CDR1 GTSNPN and CDR2 SVGIG (reference sequence). V lost 3 bases, J lost 2 bases, and 4 bases stayed unmatched. In DNA, the CDR3 is TGTGCCTGGAGGGCTAGCGGAGCCTACGAGCAGTACTTC. It specifies CAWRASGAYEQYF.

Concerning this clonotype itself: A clone one base away is much larger, so this may be a read error. The chain joins TRBV6-5 to TRBJ2-7, with 7 bases aligning to TRBD1. This CDR3 comprises 15 residues. With V trimmed by 7 bases and J by 7 bases, 16 bases remained unmatched. CDR1 and CDR2 (germline): MNHEY, SVGAGI. CDR3 region: CASKQVGQGVGEQYF. Written as DNA, the CDR3 is TGTGCCAGCAAACAGGTGGGCCAGGGGGTTGGTGAGCAGTACTTC.

About this clonotype: A much larger clone lies one base from this, so it may be a read error. The chain links TRBV19 to TRBJ2-5; no definite D call. Germline V lookup: CDR1 LNHDA, CDR2 SQIVND (reference sequence). The CDR3 contains 12 residues. The CDR3 DNA is TGTGTCACCCGTCAAGCCGGGGAGACCCAGTACTTC. Translated: CVTRQAGETQYF.

The chain recombines TRBV20-1 with TRBJ2-5; 7 nucleotides agree with TRBD1. The CDR3 extends over 15 amino acids. Trimming cost V 4 bases and J 2 bases; bases outside gene matches: 10. Germline V lookup: CDR1 DFQATT, CDR2 SNEGSKA (reference sequence). The chain's CDR3 is CSAKGNSRGQETQYF. CDR3 in DNA: TGCAGTGCTAAGGGTAATAGCAGGGGGCAAGAGACCCAGTACTTC.

The chain has TRBV27 and TRBJ2-1, with 11 bases identical to TRBD2. This CDR3 comprises 16 residues. V lost 3 bases and J lost 4; bases outside the gene matches: 5. CDR1 and CDR2 (germline): MNHEY, SMNVEV (reference sequence). CDR3 region: CASSFGTSGKYNEQFF. DNA of the CDR3: TGTGCCAGCAGTTTCGGGACTAGCGGAAAATACAATGAGCAGTTCTTC.

This clonotype has a count of ten or more. This chain links TRBV6-6 with TRBJ1-2; D perhaps matches TRBD1 (5 bases). Germline V gene data show CDR1 as MNHNY and CDR2 as SVGAGI (reference sequence). The CDR3 is 15 amino acids. Deletions cut 4 bases from V and 2 bases from J, with 14 bases between. The CDR3 region has the DNA TGTGCCAGCAGTTCCGGACAACGTATAAACTATGGCTACACCTTC. Translating gives CASSSGQRINYGYTF.

The chain combines TRBV7-6 with TRBJ2-5; no reliable D call. V shed 1 base and J shed 1 base, with 7 bases lying between them. Germline V gene lookup returns CDR1 SGHVS and CDR2 FNYEAQ. The CDR3 runs 14 residues. CDR3 nucleotide sequence: TGTGCCAGCAGCTTAGTCCATACCCAAGAGACCCAGTACTTC. This translates into CASSLVHTQETQYF.

This clonotype has a single count. The chain uses TRBV7-9 and TRBJ2-1, with 7 bases lining up with TRBD1. V was clipped by 5 bases and J by 5 bases; unmatched bases: 12. Germline CDR1 is SEHNR and CDR2 is FQNEAQ (reference sequence). The CDR3 spans 16 residues. CDR3 amino acids: CASSPRTGNFNNEQFF. The CDR3 DNA is TGTGCCAGCAGCCCACGGACAGGAAATTTCAACAATGAGCAGTTCTTC.

The V gene is TRBV6-2 or TRBV6-3, the J gene TRBJ1-5, with a weak D call TRBD1 (5 bases). The CDR3 is made up of 15 amino acids. Germline values: CDR1 MNHEY, CDR2 SVGEGT. V was clipped by 6 bases and J by 3 bases, with 15 bases between them. This chain's CDR3 is CASSPRTPVNQPQHF. In DNA form, the CDR3 reads TGTGCCAGCAGCCCACGGACACCCGTCAATCAGCCCCAGCATTTT.

The chain combines TRBV20-1 with TRBJ2-3, with D tentatively TRBD1 (6 bases). CDR3 size: 16 residues. V lost 0 bases, J lost 4 bases, and 17 bases lay in between. Germline assignment: CDR1 DFQATT and CDR2 SNEGSKA (reference sequence). CDR3 nucleotides: TGCAGTGCTAGAGATCCTAGGTCAGGGGCTCCAGATACGCAGTATTTT. Translation gives CSARDPRSGAPDTQYF.

J is TRBJ2-6 and V is TRBV5-1, with D possibly TRBD2 on 6 matching bases. V lost 4 bases to trimming and J lost 0 bases, with 8 bases between them. The germline V gene has CDR1 SGHRS and CDR2 YFSETQ. The CDR3 is 15 amino acids. CDR3 sequence reads: CASSVDYSGANVLTF. The CDR3 nucleotides are TGCGCCAGCAGCGTGGACTACTCTGGGGCCAACGTCCTGACTTTC.

The chain links TRBV20-1 to TRBJ2-3; the match to TRBD1 covers 10 bases. The CDR3 has 14 residues. V lost 6 bases to trimming and J lost 5 bases; unmatched junction nucleotides: 8. Germline V lookup: CDR1 DFQATT, CDR2 SNEGSKA (reference sequence). CDR3 sequence: CSAPGQGLKDTQYF. The CDR3 nucleotides read TGCAGTGCCCCGGGACAGGGGTTGAAAGATACGCAGTATTTT.

This chain joins TRBV4-2 and TRBJ1-1, with TRBD1 matching over 8 bases. V was clipped by 4 bases and J by 4 bases; unmatched bases: 8. This CDR3 has 15 amino acids. Germline CDR1 LGHNA, CDR2 YNFKEQ. The CDR3 is CASSLSTGAGTEAFF. As DNA, the CDR3 is TGTGCCAGCAGCCTTTCGACAGGGGCGGGCACTGAAGCTTTCTTT.

This chain links TRBV4-2 with TRBJ2-5; TRBD1 might be the D (6 bases). This CDR3 has 15 residues. With 2 bases removed from V and 0 bases from J, the gap between germline ends came to 10 bases. CDR1 is LGHNA, CDR2 YNFKEQ, per germline. CDR3 DNA: TGTGCCAGCAGCCAAAAACAGGGAAACCAAGAGACCCAGTACTTC. As protein: CASSQKQGNQETQYF.

This clonotype was seen ten or more times. CDR3 residues: CASHRGNYGYTF. The DNA for the CDR3 is TGTGCCTCGCACCGAGGAAACTATGGCTACACCTTC. The V call is TRBV6-5, the J call TRBJ1-2; D uncertain. Trimming shortened V by 11 bases and J by 2 bases, and 12 bases separated the two germline ends. This CDR3 region has 12 residues. Per the germline V gene, CDR1 is MNHEY and CDR2 is SVGAGI.

CDR3 in DNA: TGTGCCAGCAGTTACCCCCAACAGGGGGCCTACGAGCAGTACTTC. Translating it yields CASSYPQQGAYEQYF. The rearrangement links TRBV6-2 or TRBV6-3 to TRBJ2-7; 8 bases map to TRBD1. CDR3 length equals 15 residues. Germline assignment: CDR1 MNHEY and CDR2 SVGEGT. The V segment lost 2 bases and the J segment 2 bases; nucleotides outside the gene matches: 5.

This clonotype was seen a handful of times. The V gene is TRBV29-1, the J gene TRBJ2-2; TRBD1 matches 8 bases. With 6 bases clipped from V and 6 bases from J, the junction kept 9 bases outside the gene matches. Germline CDR1 reads SQVTM; CDR2 reads ANQGSEA. CDR3 length equals 14 residues. CDR3 coding DNA: TGCAGCGTACAACAGGGGGGCTTCTCCGGGGAGCTGTTTTTT. Translated, it gives CSVQQGGFSGELFF.

The chain employs TRBV7-2 and TRBJ2-5; no clear D gene. Germline loops: CDR1 SGHTA, CDR2 FQGNSA. V lost 7 bases, J lost 3 bases, and 15 bases lay in between. This CDR3 has 14 amino acids. CDR3 nucleotide sequence: TGTGCCAGCACCAACCCCGGAAGGGAAGAGACCCAGTACTTC. It codes for CASTNPGREETQYF.

Many counts were recorded for this clonotype. V and J are TRBV6-5 and TRBJ1-1, with D unclear. This CDR3 comprises 13 residues. V lost 0 bases and J lost 4, with 6 bases in between. Germline V gives CDR1 MNHEY, CDR2 SVGAGI. The chain's CDR3 is CASSYSGGTEAFF. CDR3 nucleotides: TGTGCCAGCAGTTACTCGGGCGGCACTGAAGCTTTCTTT.

The rearrangement links TRBV7-2 to TRBJ2-3, with 10 bases that match TRBD2. The V segment lost 6 bases and the J segment 6 bases; nucleotides outside the gene matches: 6. CDR3 length equals 14 residues. The germline V gene has CDR1 SGHTA and CDR2 FQGNSA. The CDR3 nucleotides are TGTGCCAGCAGATCCGGGACTAGCGTGGATACGCAGTATTTT. Protein sequence: CASRSGTSVDTQYF.

This chain links TRBV6-5 with TRBJ2-1; D ambiguous. Germline CDR1 MNHEY, CDR2 SVGAGI. The CDR3 consists of 13 residues. The V and J ends lost 4 bases and 11 bases respectively, with 15 bases between them. CDR3 nucleotide sequence: TGTGCCAGCAGTTCCAACCTGGAGAATAAGCAGTTCTTC. This codes for CASSSNLENKQFF.

The chain employs TRBV20-1 and TRBJ2-7; possible D gene TRBD1, 6 bases. The CDR3 has 14 residues. Deletions cut 3 bases from V and 0 bases from J, with 12 bases between. Germline V CDR1 and CDR2: DFQATT, SNEGSKA (reference sequence). The CDR3 coding sequence is TGCAGTGCTAGCAGGGGCCCTAACTCCTACGAGCAGTACTTC. Amino acid sequence: CSASRGPNSYEQYF.

V and J are TRBV29-1 and TRBJ2-7; D may be TRBD1 (6 bases). The CDR3 covers 12 residues. V lost 7 bases, J lost 2 bases, and 12 bases lay in between. Germline-derived CDR1 and CDR2 are SQVTM and ANQGSEA. CDR3 nucleotide sequence: TGCAGCGCTAGACAGGACACCTACGAGCAGTACTTC. This gives the protein CSARQDTYEQYF.

The chain uses TRBV6-2 or TRBV6-3 and TRBJ1-4, with D possibly matching TRBD1 (6 bases). CDR3 length equals 17 residues. Germline CDR1 reads MNHEY; CDR2 reads SVGEGT. Trimming left V 6 bases short and J 9 bases short, with 26 bases between. In DNA form, the CDR3 reads TGTGCCAGCAGAGAAACCCCGTCCCGGACAGAAAATAAAAAACTGTTTTTT. Translated, it gives CASRETPSRTENKKLFF.

The genes are TRBV3-1 and TRBJ2-5; TRBD2 is a possible D gene (5 bases). The CDR3 runs to 12 residues. The germline gives CDR1 LGHDT, CDR2 YNNKEL (reference sequence). V lost 1 base and J 11 bases, leaving 11 bases between the germline ends. As DNA, the CDR3 is TGTGCCAGCAGCCAAGGGACTGGTCCTCAGTACTTC. Translating it yields CASSQGTGPQYF.

This clonotype was counted a few times. The V gene is TRBV4-1, the J gene TRBJ2-1; the D gene is possibly TRBD2 (7 bases). Trimming removed 4 bases from V and 8 bases from J, with 18 bases in between. CDR1 is MGHRA and CDR2 is YSYEKL in the germline V gene. The CDR3 is made up of 15 amino acids. The chain's CDR3 is CASSPRVGGADEQFF. DNA of the CDR3: TGCGCCAGCAGCCCGAGGGTAGGGGGGGCCGATGAGCAGTTCTTC.

This clonotype was detected only a few times. The CDR3 loop reads CASSVTGANVLTF. CDR3 DNA sequence: TGTGCCAGCAGCGTAACTGGGGCCAACGTCCTGACTTTC. V is TRBV13 and J is TRBJ2-6, with D unclear. The germline V gene has CDR1 PRHDT and CDR2 FYEKMQ (reference sequence). This CDR3 region has 13 residues. Trimming stripped 5 bases from V and 2 bases from J, with 4 bases between.

This clonotype was seen more than once but under ten times. The rearrangement links TRBV4-2 to TRBJ1-2, with 7 bases that match TRBD1. V trimming: 0 bases; J trimming: 9 bases; junction bases outside the gene matches: 10. The CDR3 is made up of 15 amino acids. The germline gives CDR1 LGHNA, CDR2 YNFKEQ. This chain's CDR3 is CASSQEGHRGDRYTF. The DNA of the CDR3 is TGTGCCAGCAGCCAAGAGGGTCACAGGGGTGATCGCTACACCTTC.